This T cell receptor beta chain was documented in a study of shared clonotypes between healthy human individuals. Looking at the study overall: The composition of the donors was a couple of women and a few men aged 18 to 49.

Methods used by the authors: ImmunoSEQ junction-only sequences lacked quality scores, so their filtering differed. Sequencing used immunoSEQ multiplex PCR; TCRdb keeps in-frame clones, though not all of them. D and trimming come from the DNA, and the V and J calls and clone size come from that table. The table lists roughly 2.2 million clones, roughly 93% of them singletons. As concerns this clone: The antigen is undetermined.

Everyone who donated was a Caucasian adult who lived in Nashville, Tennessee. Whole-study results and caveats: Generation probabilities of non-shared clonotypes were lower (relative to those shared by all four donors).

Trimming shortened V by 5 bases and J by 5 bases, and 18 bases separated the two germline ends. The CDR3 is made up of 16 amino acids. The germline V gene encodes CDR1 LNHDA and CDR2 SQIVND (reference sequence). The gene calls are TRBV19 and TRBJ2-2; D may be TRBD1 (5 bases). The sequenced sample consisted of naive CD4+ T cells from PBMCs. Subset in this sample: CD45RA+ positively selected. The clonotype comes from a young man in good health. Some clones in this sample may be carry-over from other donors' samples. This CDR3 reads CASSPLGLQGTGELFF. CDR3 nucleotides: TGTGCCAGTAGTCCCCTTGGGCTGCAGGGAACCGGGGAGCTGTTTTTT.